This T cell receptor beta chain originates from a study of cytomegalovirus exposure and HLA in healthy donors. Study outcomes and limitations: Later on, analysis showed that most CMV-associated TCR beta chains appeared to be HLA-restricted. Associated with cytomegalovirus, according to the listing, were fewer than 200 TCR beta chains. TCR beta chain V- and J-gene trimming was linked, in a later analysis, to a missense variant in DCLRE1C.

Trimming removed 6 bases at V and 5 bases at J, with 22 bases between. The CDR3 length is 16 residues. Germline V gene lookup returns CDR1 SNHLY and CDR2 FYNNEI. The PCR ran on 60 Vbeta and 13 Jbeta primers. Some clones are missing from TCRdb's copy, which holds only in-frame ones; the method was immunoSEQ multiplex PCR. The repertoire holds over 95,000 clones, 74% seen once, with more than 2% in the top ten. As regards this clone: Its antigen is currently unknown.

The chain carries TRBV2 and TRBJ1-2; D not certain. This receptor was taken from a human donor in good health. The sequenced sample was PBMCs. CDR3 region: CASRSSLRAVWYGYTF. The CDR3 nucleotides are TGTGCCAGCAGGTCCAGTTTGCGGGCGGTTTGGTATGGCTACACCTTC.